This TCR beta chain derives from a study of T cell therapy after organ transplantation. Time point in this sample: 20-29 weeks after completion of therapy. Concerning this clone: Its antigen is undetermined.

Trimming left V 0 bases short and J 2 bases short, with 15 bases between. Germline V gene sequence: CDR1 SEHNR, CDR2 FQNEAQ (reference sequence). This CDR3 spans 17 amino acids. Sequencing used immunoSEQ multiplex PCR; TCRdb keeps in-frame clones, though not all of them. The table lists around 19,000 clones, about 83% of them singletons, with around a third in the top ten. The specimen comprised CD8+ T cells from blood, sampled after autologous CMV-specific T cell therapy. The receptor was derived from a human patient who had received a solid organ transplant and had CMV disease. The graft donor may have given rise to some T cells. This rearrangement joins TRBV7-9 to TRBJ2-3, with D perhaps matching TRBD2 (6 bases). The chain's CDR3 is CASSLARGSAYTDTQYF. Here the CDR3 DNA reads TGTGCCAGCAGCTTAGCGCGGGGTAGCGCTTACACAGATACGCAGTATTTT.